The sequence of this TCR beta chain was determined in a study of ipilimumab plus nivolumab after autologous stem cell transplantation. Study overall: Typical patient got 5 or 6 ipilimumab doses and about eight nivolumab doses (median).

CDR1 and CDR2 (germline): SGHTA, FQGNSA. Trimming removed 3 bases from V and 2 bases from J, with 11 bases in between. The CDR3 contains 14 residues. Profiled with immunoSEQ multiplex PCR; TCRdb holds only in-frame clones, not every one. Among under 20,000 clones listed, 81% were seen once. Here the sequenced sample was PBMCs, taken in a trial of ipilimumab plus nivolumab as post-transplant consolidation. The chain is built from TRBV7-2 and TRBJ2-7; D possibly corresponds to TRBD2 (5 bases). The TCR comes from a male donor with diffuse large B-cell lymphoma. The CDR3 nucleotides read TGTGCCAGCAGCTTCAAGAGCGGTGCCTACGAGCAGTACTTC. Amino acid sequence: CASSFKSGAYEQYF.